Shown below are 30 T cell receptor beta chains from a single sample sequenced in a study of blood T cell repertoires in COVID-19. The data were produced by immunoSEQ multiplex PCR, yet TCRdb's version contains in-frame clones alone and is incomplete. The sample has 140,000 to 150,000 clones, around 84% seen once. Sequences were obtained from peripheral blood. The receptors originated from a human donor in a cohort sampled during active COVID-19.

CDR3 region: CAITDTTNTGELFF. CDR3 nucleotides: TGTGCCATCACCGATACCACTAACACCGGGGAGCTGTTTTTT. The genes are TRBV10-3 and TRBJ2-2; D remains ambiguous. The CDR3 has 14 residues. CDR1 is ENHRY and CDR2 is SYGVKD in the germline V gene. Between the trimmed V and J ends, which lost 7 bases and 2 bases, there was a span of 11 bases.

The rearrangement uses TRBV9 and TRBJ1-1; D might be TRBD1 (5 bases). Germline CDR1 and CDR2: SGDLS and YYNGEE. V shed 4 bases and J shed 3 bases, with 16 bases lying between them. This CDR3 is 15 amino acids long. CDR3 bases: TGTGCCAGCAGCCTACAGGCCGCGCCTGACACTGAAGCTTTCTTT. Protein: CASSLQAAPDTEAFF.

The V and J genes are TRBV21-1 and TRBJ1-5. TRBV21-1 counts as a pseudogene. The CDR3 extends over 15 amino acids. The chain's CDR3 is CASSIRRPFVWPQHF. DNA for the CDR3: TGTGCCAGCAGCATTCGGAGACCCTTTGTCTGGCCCCAGCATTTT.

This chain joins TRBV18 and TRBJ1-4; maybe TRBD1 (6 bases). Germline lookup yields CDR1 KGHSH and CDR2 LQKENI. V was cut by 2 bases and J by 8 bases, with 15 bases left in between. The CDR3 is made up of 15 amino acids. The CDR3 protein is CASSPRAGDKEKLFF. As DNA, the CDR3 is TGTGCCAGCTCACCAAGGGCAGGGGACAAGGAAAAACTGTTTTTT.

This clone has ten or more counts. This chain joins TRBV2 and TRBJ2-1; D is perhaps TRBD1 (6 bases). The germline V and J ends were trimmed by 3 bases and 2 bases, with 11 bases remaining between them. CDR3 size: 15 residues. CDR1 and CDR2 from the germline V gene are SNHLY and FYNNEI. The CDR3 protein is CASSDGTPTYNEQFF. CDR3 sequence (DNA): TGTGCCAGCAGTGACGGGACACCTACCTACAATGAGCAGTTCTTC. Together with reference TRBV2 and TRBJ2-1, the CDR3 gives the full variable domain: EPEVTQTPSHQVTQMGQEVILRCVPISNHLYFYWYRQILGQKVEFLVSFYNNEISEKSEIFDDQFSVERPDGSNFTLKIRSTKLEDSAMYFCASSDGTPTYNEQFFGPGTRLTVL.

For the CDR3, the DNA is TGTGCCAGCAGCCGAGGGGGAGGAAACACCATATATTTT. This codes for CASSRGGGNTIYF. The chain joins TRBV7-2 to TRBJ1-3, with D perhaps matching TRBD1 (6 bases). The CDR3 runs to 13 residues. Trimming stripped 5 bases from V and 4 bases from J, with 9 bases between. Germline V CDR1 and CDR2: SGHTA, FQGNSA.

This clone has a handful of counts. The chain is built from TRBV5-5 and TRBJ2-7; D remains unclear. The CDR3 totals 15 residues. Germline V lookup: CDR1 SGHKS, CDR2 YYEKEE (reference sequence). Trimming removed 4 bases from V and 6 bases from J, with 20 bases in between. The CDR3 bases are TGTGCCAGCAGCCTTTCCACACCCGGGTCCCTCGAGCAGTACTTC. As protein: CASSLSTPGSLEQYF.

This chain uses TRBV19 with TRBJ1-1; D perhaps matches TRBD1 (6 bases). The ends were cut back, 1 base at V and 6 bases at J, with 9 bases in the middle. The CDR3 is 13 amino acids. Germline V lookup: CDR1 LNHDA, CDR2 SQIVND (reference sequence). DNA of the CDR3: TGTGCCAGTAGTATAGGAAGGGGGTCTGAAGCTTTCTTT. Residues: CASSIGRGSEAFF.

This chain connects TRBV7-2 to TRBJ2-7; 9 positions agree with TRBD1. Germline V gives CDR1 SGHTA, CDR2 FQGNSA. CDR3 size: 15 residues. V dropped 5 bases and J dropped 2; count of bases not matched to a gene: 7. CDR3 sequence (DNA): TGTGCCAGCAGCCCGGACAGGGGTCGAACCTACGAGCAGTACTTC. It encodes CASSPDRGRTYEQYF.

This clone was found once. The J gene is TRBJ1-2, the V gene TRBV7-3; 8 bases align to TRBD1. The CDR3 consists of 13 residues. Germline V gives CDR1 SGHTA, CDR2 FQGTGA. Trimming took 1 base from V and 8 from J; bases not matched to a gene: 3. The CDR3 protein is CASSLIGQGGYTF. The CDR3, as DNA: TGTGCCAGCAGCTTAATCGGACAGGGAGGCTACACCTTC. The complete variable domain, with remaining parts taken from reference TRBV7-3 and TRBJ1-2, reads GAGVSQTPSNKVTEKGKYVELRCDPISGHTALYWYRQSLGQGPEFLIYFQGTGAADDSGLPNDRFFAVRPEGSVSTLKIQRTERGDSAVYLCASSLIGQGGYTFGSGTRLTVV.

The chain is built from TRBV6-5 and TRBJ2-5; weak D call: TRBD2 (6 bases). V shed 0 bases and J shed 2 bases, with 13 bases lying between them. The CDR3 has 16 amino acids. The germline V gene encodes CDR1 MNHEY and CDR2 SVGAGI. CDR3 bases: TGTGCCAGCAGTTACTCGGGACTCCGCGTACAAGAGACCCAGTACTTC. Translation gives CASSYSGLRVQETQYF.

The chain is built from TRBV19 and TRBJ1-3; D is undetermined. Deletions cut 8 bases from V and 0 bases from J, with 8 bases between. Germline V lookup: CDR1 LNHDA, CDR2 SQIVND (reference sequence). CDR3 length: 13 residues. The CDR3 spells CASPTISGNTIYF. In DNA form, the CDR3 reads TGTGCCAGTCCGACTATCTCTGGAAACACCATATATTTT. The variable domain in full, completed from reference TRBV19 and TRBJ1-3, reads DGGITQSPKYLFRKEGQNVTLSCEQNLNHDAMYWYRQDPGQGLRLIYYSQIVNDFQKGDIAEGYSVSREKKESFPLTVTSAQKNPTAFYLCASPTISGNTIYFGEGSWLTVV.

The V gene is TRBV18, the J gene TRBJ1-1; no firm D call. The ends were cut back, 4 bases at V and 1 base at J, with 7 bases in the middle. This CDR3 region has 13 residues. The germline V gene has CDR1 KGHSH and CDR2 LQKENI. DNA of the CDR3: TGTGCCAGCTCACTCGACTGGAACACTGAAGCTTTCTTT. Translating gives CASSLDWNTEAFF.

The chain recombines TRBV4-1 with TRBJ2-3, with 10 bases fitting TRBD2. The J segment lost 1 base and the V segment lost 3 bases, leaving 16 bases of the junction unmatched. Germline V gene data show CDR1 as MGHRA and CDR2 as YSYEKL. CDR3 length: 20 residues. The CDR3 DNA reads TGCGCCAGCAGCCATATACCAGCTAGCGGGGGCTTAGTGGGCACAGATACGCAGTATTTT. Its translation is CASSHIPASGGLVGTDTQYF.

This chain uses TRBV28 with TRBJ1-5; no reliable D call. With 7 bases removed from V and 9 bases from J, the gap between germline ends came to 13 bases. This CDR3 has 12 residues. Germline V CDR1 and CDR2: MDHEN, SYDVKM. The CDR3 protein is CASKRSMSPQHF. The CDR3 bases are TGTGCCAGCAAGAGGAGTATGTCGCCCCAGCATTTT.

The chain employs TRBV4-3 and TRBJ1-5; D is unclear. This CDR3 has 14 amino acids. Looked up from germline, CDR1 is LGHNA and CDR2 is YSLEER. Trimming took off 0 bases at V and 10 bases at J, with 13 bases between the two ends. The CDR3 reads CASSQDRRASPQHF. DNA of the CDR3: TGCGCCAGCAGCCAAGATCGGAGGGCTTCTCCCCAGCATTTT.

The V gene is TRBV4-2, the J gene TRBJ2-1; 14 nucleotides agree with TRBD2. The J segment lost 6 bases and the V segment lost 3 bases, leaving 4 bases of the junction unmatched. The CDR3 spans 16 residues. Germline V gene data show CDR1 as LGHNA and CDR2 as YNFKEQ. In DNA, the CDR3 is TGTGCCAGCAGCCAGCTCGGACTAGCGGGGGGCAATGAGCAGTTCTTC. Protein sequence: CASSQLGLAGGNEQFF.

This chain uses TRBV9 with TRBJ2-5, with 7 bases lining up with TRBD2. The CDR3 contains 15 residues. With V trimmed by 0 bases and J by 3 bases, 5 bases remained unmatched. CDR1 and CDR2 (germline): SGDLS, YYNGEE. In DNA form, the CDR3 reads TGTGCCAGCAGCGTAGCGTCTAGCGGAAAAGAGACCCAGTACTTC. Encoded protein: CASSVASSGKETQYF.

The chain links TRBV7-2 to TRBJ1-5; 7 bases map to TRBD1. The junction had 6 bases not matched to a gene; V was cut back by 3 bases and J by 4 bases. In germline, CDR1 is SGHTA, CDR2 FQGNSA. The CDR3 runs 15 residues. The CDR3 region has the DNA TGTGCCAGCAGCTTGTCCCCGACAGGGAATCAGCCCCAGCATTTT. This gives the protein CASSLSPTGNQPQHF.

This rearrangement joins TRBV19 to TRBJ2-4; TRBD1 matches 11 bases. The CDR3 is 14 amino acids. The V and J ends lost 7 bases and 3 bases, in that order; junction bases with no gene match: 2. Germline assignment: CDR1 LNHDA and CDR2 SQIVND (reference sequence). The CDR3 bases are TGTGCCAGTACTGGGACAGGGGGCAAAAACATTCAGTACTTC. This sequence encodes CASTGTGGKNIQYF.

A remark on this clone: Additional DNA sequences in this sample encode the identical CDR3. The chain uses TRBV18 and TRBJ2-7, with 9 bases aligning to TRBD1. Trimming took 0 bases from V and 5 from J; bases not matched to a gene: 5. The CDR3 totals 15 residues. Germline V gene data show CDR1 as KGHSH and CDR2 as LQKENI. The CDR3 DNA is TGTGCCAGCTCACCACCGTTGGGACAGGGCAACGAGCAGTACTTC. As protein: CASSPPLGQGNEQYF.

This clone has a handful of counts. The rearrangement joins TRBV27 to TRBJ2-2; 8 nucleotides agree with TRBD2. CDR3 length equals 16 residues. V shed 6 bases and J 4 bases; nucleotides not matched to a gene: 10. Germline V gene data show CDR1 as MNHEY and CDR2 as SMNVEV (reference sequence). The chain's CDR3 is CASRPRGAGGTGELFF. The CDR3, as DNA: TGTGCCAGCAGGCCCAGAGGGGCGGGGGGCACCGGGGAGCTGTTTTTT.

This clone was recorded only once. V is TRBV5-5 and J is TRBJ1-6, with D tentatively TRBD1 (6 bases). V lost 5 bases, J lost 8 bases, and 11 bases lay in between. CDR1 is SGHKS, CDR2 YYEKEE, per germline (reference sequence). The CDR3 consists of 13 residues. The CDR3 region is CASSPRTDSPLHF. In DNA, the CDR3 is TGTGCCAGCAGTCCCAGGACAGATTCACCCCTCCACTTT.

This chain joins TRBV7-9 and TRBJ1-4; D unresolved. Germline assignment: CDR1 SEHNR and CDR2 FQNEAQ (reference sequence). This CDR3 has 15 amino acids. With 0 bases removed from V and 1 base from J, the gap between germline ends came to 6 bases. CDR3 amino acids: CASSLAAGTNEKLFF. The DNA of the CDR3 is TGTGCCAGCAGCTTAGCTGCGGGAACTAATGAAAAACTGTTTTTT.

The chain links TRBV30 to TRBJ2-2, with D tentatively TRBD2 (6 bases). Germline V gene lookup returns CDR1 GTSNPN and CDR2 SVGIG (reference sequence). The CDR3 is made up of 16 amino acids. Trimming cost V 3 bases and J 5 bases, with 19 bases left between them. For the CDR3, the DNA is TGTGCCTGGAGAGTGCCTGGGCGGGGCGTTACCGGGGAGCTGTTTTTT. It yields the protein CAWRVPGRGVTGELFF.

The J gene is TRBJ1-2, the V gene TRBV7-2, with 10 bases aligning to TRBD1. CDR3 length: 15 amino acids. V lost 5 bases to trimming and J lost 3 bases; unmatched junction nucleotides: 6. The germline CDR1 and CDR2 sequences are SGHTA and FQGNSA. The CDR3 DNA is TGTGCCAGCAGCCAGTGGACAGGGGGATACTATGGCTACACCTTC. Its protein product is CASSQWTGGYYGYTF.

This clone was seen only a few times. The chain has TRBV30 and TRBJ1-1, with D maybe TRBD1 (5 bases). Germline values: CDR1 GTSNPN, CDR2 SVGIG (reference sequence). The CDR3 has 11 amino acids. With 2 bases removed from V and 6 bases from J, the gap between germline ends came to 7 bases. The CDR3 DNA is TGTGCCTGGAGTTTGGGGCCTGAAGCTTTCTTT. Amino acids: CAWSLGPEAFF.

J is TRBJ2-7 and V is TRBV6-1, with 11 nucleotides matching TRBD1. The V and J ends lost 6 bases and 0 bases, in that order; junction bases with no gene match: 1. Germline V gene data show CDR1 as MNHNS and CDR2 as SASEGT. The length of the CDR3 is 14 residues. The CDR3 sequence: CASSGTGGSYEQYF. The CDR3 coding sequence is TGTGCCAGCAGCGGGACAGGGGGCTCCTACGAGCAGTACTTC.

The gene calls are TRBV2 and TRBJ1-1; tentatively, D is TRBD1 (6 bases). V was trimmed by 7 bases and J by 1 base, leaving 13 bases between them. Germline lookup yields CDR1 SNHLY and CDR2 FYNNEI. This CDR3 is built from 14 residues. The CDR3 protein is CASKVQGQNTEAFF. In DNA, the CDR3 is TGTGCCAGCAAGGTACAGGGTCAGAACACTGAAGCTTTCTTT.

The V gene is TRBV9, the J gene TRBJ1-3; 7 bases fit TRBD1. Looked up from germline, CDR1 is SGDLS and CDR2 is YYNGEE. This CDR3 comprises 15 residues. Trimming cost V 3 bases and J 4 bases; bases outside gene matches: 7. The CDR3 DNA reads as TGTGCCAGCAGCGGCAAACAGGGGCTAGGAAACACCATATATTTT. Amino acids: CASSGKQGLGNTIYF. Based on the CDR3 plus reference TRBV9 and TRBJ1-3, the full variable domain is DSGVTQTPKHLITATGQRVTLRCSPRSGDLSVYWYQQSLDQGLQFLIQYYNGEERAKGNILERFSAQQFPDLHSELNLSSLELGDSALYFCASSGKQGLGNTIYFGEGSWLTVV.